These 2 T cell receptor beta chains originate from one sample sequenced in a study of monozygotic twins with inflammatory bowel disease. TCRdb reanalyzed the 5' RACE reads and collapses them to one entry per CDR3 protein, without DNA. The table for this sample gives fewer than 450,000 distinct CDR3 sequences. The sequenced sample was blood. Receptors originate from a human donor with ulcerative colitis or Crohn's disease, or a healthy co-twin of an affected twin (not recorded which).

This sequence joins TRBV12-3 or TRBV12-4 and TRBJ2-1; as DNA is missing, the TRBD2 call by TCRdb cannot be tested. The length of the CDR3 is 14 residues. CDR3 sequence reads: CASHSGSLGGEQFF.

V usage is TRBV5-6 and J usage is TRBJ2-7; TCRdb reports TRBD1, a call that lacks DNA to check it against. The V gene's germline CDR1 is SGHDT and CDR2 YYEEEE. The CDR3 is 13 residues long. CDR3 protein: CATQDALRSEQYF.